This TCR beta chain was found in a study of T-cell reconstitution after alpha-beta-depleted transplantation in children (dated by TCRdb to the mid-2010s). About the investigation overall: T-cell immune reconstitution after TCRalphabeta/CD19-depleted allogeneic hematopoietic cell transplantation in children was quantitatively tracked in the study by means of TCR repertoire profiling.

To note about this clonotype: No antigen is known for it. No base-level quality is on record; no much larger clone is a single base apart.

The library was made by PCR. Sequencing was carried out with an Illumina HiSeq 2500. Molecular barcoding was employed in the preparation of TCR libraries, with unique molecular identifiers being used to normalize TCRbeta repertoire quantification. TCRdb itself trimmed the public reads at Q25 with fastp, ran MiXCR and retained productive beta chains. Every distinct CDR3 protein forms one entry, paired with its most common genes and DNA. Within this sample are around 93,000 distinct CDR3 sequences, with roughly 8.8% of them counted one time only. Approximately 6.6% of the sample is taken by the ten largest. Trimming costs V 4 bases and J 0 bases, and their ends lie 6 bases apart. CDR1 and CDR2, per the germline V gene, are SGHVS and FQNEAQ. Reading from cysteine to phenylalanine, the CDR3 counts 14 amino acids. Of the read, only the CDR3 DNA is kept; its 42 bases are in frame from base 1.

This TCR was sampled from a human donor who donated a stem cell graft to a child with congenital amegakaryocytic thrombocytopenia. Recombination joined TRBV7-8 with TRBJ2-2; the D gene cannot be named for sure. Sequencing used PBMCs from the stem cell graft donor, obtained from the stem cell graft. The CDR3 reads as follows: CASSSIANTGELFF. The nucleotides read TGTGCCAGCAGCTCTATAGCGAACACCGGGGAGCTGTTTTTT.